The source of this T cell receptor (beta chain) is a study of blood T cell repertoires in COVID-19. Across the study: T cells, B-cell-depleted T cells, or PBMCs provided the cDNA or gDNA that served as material.

Study processing details: Researchers report that nucleated cell counts were estimated from reference gene primer amplification. Libraries were prepared by immunoSEQ multiplex PCR; TCRdb keeps only in-frame clonotypes and omits some of them. The V and J calls and clone size are taken from that table; D and trimming were inferred from the DNA. The sample lists about 190,000 clones; 82% were seen once. Individuals drawn from 20 to 25 US areas were about 18 to 100 years old. Cohort allocation depended upon clinical history that participants reported. This CDR3 is 15 amino acids long. CDR1 and CDR2 from the germline V gene are SGHTA and FQGNSA. Germline trimming cut 6 bases from V and 2 bases from J; bases unmatched to any gene: 4.

This clonotype originated in a woman aged 60 to 75 with acute COVID-19. This sequence joins TRBV7-2 and TRBJ2-5; 12 bases are shared with TRBD2. Sequencing used PBMCs or T cells enriched from blood (not recorded which). CDR3 amino acids: CASRTSGGRQETQYF. The DNA for the CDR3 is TGTGCCAGCAGGACTAGCGGGGGCCGGCAAGAGACCCAGTACTTC.